These 18 T cell receptor beta chains were sequenced from one sample in a study of post-analysis software for immune sequencing data. Study observations and caveats: In patients, TRBV5-6, TRBV5-1 and TRBV20-1 belonged to four or five TRBV segments found more frequently than in controls.

TCR beta libraries were prepared from cDNA with unique molecular identifiers. TCRdb itself ran the PCR reads through MiXCR, one entry per CDR3 protein. The table includes 150,000 to 200,000 distinct CDR3 sequences, 30% detected once. These receptors' targets are unknown. Specimen: blood. Receptors originate from a girl between 5 and 17 years old with multiple sclerosis.

The V call is TRBV12-3 or TRBV12-4, the J call TRBJ2-7, with 13 bases that match TRBD2. The length of the CDR3 is 13 residues. V was pared by 8 bases and J by 5 bases, with 3 bases of the junction left unmatched. The DNA for the CDR3 is TGTGCCAGCCGAGGACTAGCGGGAGACGAGCAGTACTTC. Amino acids: CASRGLAGDEQYF.

This clonotype was seen at least ten times. This chain links TRBV12-3 or TRBV12-4 with TRBJ2-1; TRBD2 aligns across 13 bases. This CDR3 has 14 residues. CDR3 sequence: CGSGLAGEGVEQFF. DNA for the CDR3: TGTGGGTCTGGACTAGCGGGAGAGGGGGTTGAGCAGTTCTTC.

Concerning this clonotype: This may come from a read error, since a much larger clone is one base off. The chain has TRBV19 and TRBJ1-2; D is uncertain. Germline assignment: CDR1 LNHDA and CDR2 SQIVND (reference sequence). The CDR3 has 13 residues. Trimming removed 9 bases at V and 6 bases at J, with 17 bases between. The CDR3 nucleotides read TGTGCCAGGACGCGGCAGTGGTTGGATGGCTACACCTTC. Translating gives CARTRQWLDGYTF. The full variable domain, its missing parts supplied by reference TRBV19 and TRBJ1-2, is DGGITQSPKYLFRKEGQNVTLSCEQNLNHDAMYWYRQDPGQGLRLIYYSQIVNDFQKGDIAEGYSVSREKKESFPLTVTSAQKNPTAFYLCARTRQWLDGYTFGSGTRLTVV.

This clonotype was counted at least ten times. The V and J genes are TRBV7-3 and TRBJ2-3; D call uncertain. This CDR3 region has 14 residues. The V and J ends lost 1 base and 6 bases respectively, with 11 bases between them. Germline CDR1 reads SGHTA; CDR2 reads FQGTGA. CDR3 nucleotide sequence: TGTGCCAGCAGCTTAAATAGTGCGGTGGATACGCAGTATTTT. Its protein is CASSLNSAVDTQYF.

This clonotype was recorded a few times. The chain links TRBV5-1 to TRBJ2-1; 8 bases align to TRBD2. CDR3 size: 14 residues. Looked up from germline, CDR1 is SGHRS and CDR2 is YFSETQ. V trimming: 3 bases; J trimming: 4 bases; junction bases outside the gene matches: 3. The CDR3 is CASSSGTRYNEQFF. In DNA form, the CDR3 reads TGCGCCAGCAGCTCCGGGACTAGATACAATGAGCAGTTCTTC.

As regards this clonotype: A read error may produce the germline difference seen at one junction end. This sequence joins TRBV4-2 and TRBJ2-2, with D hard to call. Germline V gene lookup returns CDR1 LGHNA and CDR2 YNFKEQ. This CDR3 spans 17 amino acids. CDR3 in amino acids: CASSQPIVLPNTGELFF. In DNA form, the CDR3 reads TGTGCTAGCAGCCAGCCGATCGTGCTTCCAAACACCGGGGAGCTGTTTTTT.

There are many counts of this clonotype. V and J are TRBV5-5 and TRBJ2-1; D is uncertain. Germline assignment: CDR1 SGHKS and CDR2 YYEKEE (reference sequence). The V end was cut by 0 bases, the J end by 12 bases, with 13 bases between. CDR3 length equals 13 residues. The CDR3 is CASSLDLTVGQFF. The CDR3 DNA follows: TGTGCCAGCAGCTTGGATCTCACGGTCGGGCAGTTCTTC.

This clonotype showed up many times. The rearrangement joins TRBV28 to TRBJ2-5, with D perhaps TRBD1 or TRBD2 (5 bases each). The CDR3 has 15 amino acids. V dropped 4 bases and J dropped 4 bases, with 16 bases sitting between them. Germline CDR1 and CDR2: MDHEN and SYDVKM. CDR3 coding DNA: TGTGCCAGCAGTTCTCCGGGACGGTCACTAGAGACCCAGTACTTC. It translates to CASSSPGRSLETQYF.

This clonotype was picked up many times. The J gene is TRBJ2-7, the V gene TRBV4-1, with 8 bases lining up with TRBD2. Germline CDR1 MGHRA, CDR2 YSYEKL. Losses at the gene ends were 3 bases for V and 4 bases for J; bases not matched to a gene: 14. There are 17 residues in the CDR3. CDR3: CASSHLPGASGSYEQYF. DNA of the CDR3: TGCGCCAGCAGCCATCTACCAGGGGCTAGCGGGTCGTACGAGCAGTACTTC.

The chain has TRBV7-2 and TRBJ2-1; TRBD2 aligns across 7 bases. Germline V lookup: CDR1 SGHTA, CDR2 FQGNSA. This CDR3 is 11 amino acids long. V dropped 6 bases and J dropped 12; count of bases not matched to a gene: 5. CDR3 in amino acids: CASSKREGQFF. CDR3 coding DNA: TGTGCCAGCAGTAAGAGGGAGGGGCAGTTCTTC. Filled out from reference TRBV7-2 and TRBJ2-1, the complete variable domain reads GAGVSQSPSNKVTEKGKDVELRCDPISGHTALYWYRQSLGQGLEFLIYFQGNSAPDKSGLPSDRFSAERTGGSVSTLTIQRTQQEDSAVYLCASSKREGQFFGPGTRLTVL.

This clonotype was observed many times. Mismatch with germline at one junction end may stem from a read error. The CDR3 region has the DNA TGTGCTAGCAGCTTGAGGACAGGGGGGAGAAAAGAGACCCAGTACTTC. Its protein product is CASSLRTGGRKETQYF. This chain uses TRBV7-7 with TRBJ2-5; 10 bases fit TRBD1. The CDR3 has 16 residues. The germline V gene has CDR1 SSHAT and CDR2 FNYEAQ (reference sequence).

This clonotype occurred many times. CDR3 nucleotide sequence: TGTGCCAGCAGACGGCCTGGCAGGGGAACCAATGAGCAGTTCTTC. Residues: CASRRPGRGTNEQFF. The rearrangement uses TRBV7-2 and TRBJ2-1; the D gene is possibly TRBD1 (6 bases). Germline CDR1 and CDR2: SGHTA and FQGNSA. The CDR3 contains 15 residues. Trimming stripped 6 bases from V and 6 bases from J, with 18 bases between.

The chain carries TRBV5-1 and TRBJ1-2; no definite D call. This CDR3 has 14 residues. Trimming removed 4 bases from V and 3 bases from J, with 13 bases in between. Germline CDR1 SGHRS, CDR2 YFSETQ. This chain's CDR3 is CASSDAGQYYGYTF. The CDR3 nucleotides are TGCGCCAGCAGCGACGCCGGGCAGTACTATGGCTACACCTTC.

This clonotype was detected only a few times. V is TRBV6-5 and J is TRBJ2-5; TRBD1 agrees at 8 bases. This CDR3 contains 14 residues. V lost 5 bases to trimming and J lost 1 base; unmatched junction nucleotides: 3. Germline V gene data show CDR1 as MNHEY and CDR2 as SVGAGI. This CDR3 is CASSARGLQETQYF. CDR3 nucleotides: TGTGCCAGCAGTGCCAGGGGGCTCCAAGAGACCCAGTACTTC.

This chain joins TRBV10-3 and TRBJ1-2, with TRBD1 identical over 7 bases. Germline V gene lookup returns CDR1 ENHRY and CDR2 SYGVKD. Losses at the gene ends were 3 bases for V and 5 bases for J; bases not matched to a gene: 6. The CDR3 is made up of 14 amino acids. Here the CDR3 reads CAISDNRGFYGYTF. In DNA, the CDR3 is TGTGCCATCAGTGACAACAGGGGATTTTATGGCTACACCTTC.

This clonotype has a handful of counts. V is TRBV11-2 and J is TRBJ2-6; D not resolved. CDR1 and CDR2 (germline): SGHAT, FQNNGV. The CDR3 covers 15 residues. V was clipped by 5 bases and J by 1 base, with 9 bases between them. The DNA of the CDR3 is TGTGCCAGCAGCCGCTCAGTATCTGGGGCCAACGTCCTGACTTTC. Translated: CASSRSVSGANVLTF.

This clonotype appeared many times. The chain uses TRBV20-1 and TRBJ2-7, with unresolved D. Trimming removed 6 bases from V and 2 bases from J, with 17 bases in between. The CDR3 totals 14 residues. From germline, CDR1 is DFQATT and CDR2 SNEGSKA (reference sequence). The CDR3 is CSAPNPTFTYEQYF. The CDR3 coding sequence is TGCAGTGCCCCCAACCCCACCTTCACCTACGAGCAGTACTTC.

A word on this clonotype: A read error is possible here, since a much larger clone lies one base away. The CDR3 protein is CSASVMTGGFEQYF. In DNA, the CDR3 is TGCAGTGCTAGTGTTATGACAGGGGGCTTCGAGCAGTACTTC. The chain combines TRBV20-1 with TRBJ2-5; 10 bases match TRBD1. The end of the DNA fits TRBJ2-7 better, so the J call may be wrong. CDR1 and CDR2 from the germline V gene are DFQATT and SNEGSKA (reference sequence). This CDR3 is built from 14 residues.